Shown below are 3 T cell receptor beta chains from a single sample sequenced in a study of OX40 agonist ivuxolimab in advanced cancers. Here immunoSEQ multiplex PCR was the method, and the copy in TCRdb shows in-frame clones only, minus some. The sample records 70,000 to 90,000 clones, around nine tenths being singletons. Sequenced here: CD4+ or CD8+ T cells sorted from blood, sampled in a trial of the OX40 agonist ivuxolimab. Receptor source: an adult with an advanced solid tumor such as melanoma, head and neck, liver or kidney cancer.

The chain uses TRBV4-3 and TRBJ1-6; a weak D match, TRBD1 (5 bases). The CDR3 length is 18 residues. V gave up 2 bases and J gave up 10 bases, with 24 bases separating them. From germline, CDR1 is LGHNA and CDR2 YSLEER. The CDR3 loop reads CASSQNPPAGDFGSPLHF. The CDR3 coding sequence is TGCGCCAGCAGCCAAAACCCTCCCGCGGGGGATTTTGGCTCACCCCTCCACTTT.

The table lists this clone with a few counts. V is TRBV7-8 and J is TRBJ1-1; TRBD1 aligns across 9 bases. The trim removed 5 bases at V and 1 base at J, leaving 2 bases unmatched. CDR3 length: 14 amino acids. CDR1 and CDR2 from the germline V gene are SGHVS and FQNEAQ. Here the CDR3 DNA reads TGTGCCAGCAGCAAGGACAGGGGGAACACTGAAGCTTTCTTT. Amino acids: CASSKDRGNTEAFF.

Points on this clone: The junction departs from germline at one end; a sequencing error may be responsible. This chain connects TRBV30 to TRBJ1-5; TRBD1 matches 12 bases. Germline V gene sequence: CDR1 GTSNPN, CDR2 SVGIG (reference sequence). The length of the CDR3 is 15 residues. The CDR3 DNA sequence: TGTGCCTGGAGGATAGGGACAGGGGGCAACCAGCCCCAGCATTTT. The encoded protein is CAWRIGTGGNQPQHF.